This passage covers 8 T cell receptor beta chains from one sample sequenced in a study of T-cell reconstitution after alpha-beta-depleted transplantation in children. A library of TCRbeta sequences, prepared with unique molecular identifiers, was generated. TCRdb re-analysed the PCR reads in MiXCR, keeping a single row per CDR3 protein. The table lists roughly 590,000 distinct CDR3 sequences, approximately 15% of them singletons. Here the sequenced sample was PBMCs from the stem cell graft donor, taken from the stem cell graft. Receptor source: a human donor who donated a stem cell graft to a child with acute myeloid leukemia.

The chain links TRBV28 to TRBJ2-7; 8 nucleotides line up with TRBD1. The germline V gene has CDR1 MDHEN and CDR2 SYDVKM. After removal of 5 bases from V and 4 bases from J, the junction contained 7 bases not matched to a gene. The CDR3 runs 14 residues. The CDR3: CASSTGQGGYEQYV. CDR3 sequence (DNA): TGTGCCAGCAGTACCGGACAGGGAGGTTACGAGCAGTACGTC.

There are many counts of this clonotype. The V and J genes are TRBV20-1 and TRBJ2-3; D unclear. The CDR3 spans 13 residues. Trimming shortened V by 6 bases and J by 0 bases, and 10 bases separated the two germline ends. The germline V gene has CDR1 DFQATT and CDR2 SNEGSKA (reference sequence). CDR3 residues: CSARWPSTDTQYF. Written as DNA, the CDR3 is TGCAGTGCCCGATGGCCAAGCACAGATACGCAGTATTTT.

The table lists this clonotype with many counts. The J gene is TRBJ1-2, the V gene TRBV5-1, with D maybe TRBD1 (5 bases). The V gene lost 3 bases and the J gene lost 7 bases, with 7 bases spanning the gap. Germline CDR1 SGHRS, CDR2 YFSETQ. The CDR3 spans 11 residues. The CDR3 region is CASSSDIGYTF. CDR3 nucleotides: TGCGCCAGCAGCTCGGACATTGGCTACACCTTC.

V and J are TRBV21-1 and TRBJ2-7. TRBV21-1 is assigned pseudogene status. The CDR3 runs to 15 residues. The CDR3 region is CASSKASRESCEQYV. CDR3 nucleotides: TGTGCCAGCAGCAAAGCTTCAAGGGAGTCTTGCGAGCAGTACGTC.

This clonotype was seen at least ten times. The chain combines TRBV20-1 with TRBJ2-5, with D tentatively TRBD2 (6 bases). The CDR3 length is 17 residues. V lost 0 bases to trimming and J lost 5 bases, with 22 bases between them. Germline V CDR1 and CDR2: DFQATT, SNEGSKA (reference sequence). In DNA form, the CDR3 reads TGCAGTGCTAGAGATCTTGCAGGCCGGGGGTATATGGAGACCCAGTACTTC. Protein product: CSARDLAGRGYMETQYF.

This clonotype came up many times. The genes are TRBV6-5 and TRBJ1-6, with D tentatively TRBD1 (5 bases). Trimming cost V 2 bases and J 7 bases, with 12 bases left between them. From germline, CDR1 is MNHEY and CDR2 SVGAGI. This CDR3 contains 15 residues. The CDR3 sequence: CASSYRDGFNSPLHF. In nucleotides, the CDR3 is TGTGCCAGCAGTTACCGGGACGGATTCAATTCACCCCTCCACTTT.

This clonotype was picked up a small number of times. The genes are TRBV20-1 and TRBJ2-1; D may correspond to TRBD1 or TRBD2 (6 bases each). The CDR3 loop spans 15 amino acids. The ends were cut back, 2 bases at V and 8 bases at J, with 19 bases in the middle. The V gene's germline CDR1 is DFQATT and CDR2 SNEGSKA (reference sequence). The CDR3 loop reads CSARSLGGPRDEQFF. CDR3 sequence (DNA): TGCAGTGCTAGATCCCTTGGGGGGCCCCGGGATGAGCAGTTCTTC.

This clonotype has ten or more counts. The rearrangement uses TRBV20-1 and TRBJ1-1; D might be TRBD1 (5 bases). The CDR3 spans 15 residues. Trimming shortened V by 0 bases and J by 7 bases, and 18 bases separated the two germline ends. The germline gives CDR1 DFQATT, CDR2 SNEGSKA (reference sequence). The CDR3 protein is CSAREEGQGWNEAFF. CDR3 nucleotides: TGCAGTGCTAGAGAGGAGGGCCAGGGTTGGAATGAAGCTTTCTTT.